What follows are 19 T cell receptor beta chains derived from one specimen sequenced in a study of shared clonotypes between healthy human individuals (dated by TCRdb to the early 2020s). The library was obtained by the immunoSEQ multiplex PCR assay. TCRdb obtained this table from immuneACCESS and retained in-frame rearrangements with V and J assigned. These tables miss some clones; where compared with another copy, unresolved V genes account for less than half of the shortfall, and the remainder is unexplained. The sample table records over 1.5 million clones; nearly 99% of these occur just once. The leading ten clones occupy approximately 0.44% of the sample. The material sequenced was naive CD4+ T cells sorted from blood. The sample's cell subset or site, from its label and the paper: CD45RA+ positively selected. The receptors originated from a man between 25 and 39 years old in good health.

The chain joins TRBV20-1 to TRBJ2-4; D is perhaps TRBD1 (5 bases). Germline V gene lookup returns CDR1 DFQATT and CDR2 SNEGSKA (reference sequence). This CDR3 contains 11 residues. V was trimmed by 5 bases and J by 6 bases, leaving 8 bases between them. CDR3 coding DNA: TGCAGTGCTCAGGGAAGAAACATTCAGTACTTC. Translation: CSAQGRNIQYF.

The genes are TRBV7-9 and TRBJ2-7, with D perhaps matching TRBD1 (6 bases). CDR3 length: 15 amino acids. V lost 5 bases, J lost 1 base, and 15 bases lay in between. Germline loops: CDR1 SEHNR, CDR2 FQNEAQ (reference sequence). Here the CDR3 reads CASSVLPGQSYEQYF. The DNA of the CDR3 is TGTGCCAGCAGCGTCCTTCCGGGACAATCCTACGAGCAGTACTTC.

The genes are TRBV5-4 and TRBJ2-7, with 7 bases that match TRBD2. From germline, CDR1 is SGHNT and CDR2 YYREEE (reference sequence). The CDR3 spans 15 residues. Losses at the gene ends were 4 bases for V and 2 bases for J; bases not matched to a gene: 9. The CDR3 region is CASSPGGPETYEQYF. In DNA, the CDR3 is TGTGCCAGCAGCCCGGGGGGACCGGAGACCTACGAGCAGTACTTC.

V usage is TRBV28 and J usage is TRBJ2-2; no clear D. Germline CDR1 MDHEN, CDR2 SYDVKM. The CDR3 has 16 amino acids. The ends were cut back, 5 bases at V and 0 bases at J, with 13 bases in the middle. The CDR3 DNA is TGTGCCAGCAGTCTCGACCAGCGAGCGAACACCGGGGAGCTGTTTTTT. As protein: CASSLDQRANTGELFF.

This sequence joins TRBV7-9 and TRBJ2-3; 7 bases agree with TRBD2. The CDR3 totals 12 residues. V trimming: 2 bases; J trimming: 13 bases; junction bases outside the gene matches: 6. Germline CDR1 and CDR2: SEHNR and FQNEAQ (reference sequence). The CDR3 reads CASSLQAGKEYF. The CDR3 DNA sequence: TGTGCCAGCAGCTTACAAGCGGGGAAGGAGTATTTT.

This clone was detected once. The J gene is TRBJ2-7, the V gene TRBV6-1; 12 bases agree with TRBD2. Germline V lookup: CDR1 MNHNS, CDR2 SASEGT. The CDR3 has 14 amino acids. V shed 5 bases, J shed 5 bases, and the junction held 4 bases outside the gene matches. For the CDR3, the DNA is TGTGCCAGCAGTTGGACTAGCGGGATAAACGAGCAGTACTTC. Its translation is CASSWTSGINEQYF.

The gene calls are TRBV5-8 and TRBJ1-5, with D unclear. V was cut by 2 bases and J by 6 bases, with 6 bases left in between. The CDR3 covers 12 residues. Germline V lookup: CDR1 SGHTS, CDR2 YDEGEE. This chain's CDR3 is CASSFSSQPQHF. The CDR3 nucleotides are TGTGCCAGCAGCTTTAGTAGTCAGCCCCAGCATTTT. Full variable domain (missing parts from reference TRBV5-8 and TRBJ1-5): EAGVTQSPTHLIKTRGQQATLRCSPISGHTSVYWYQQALGLGLQFLLWYDEGEERNRGNFPPRFSGRQFPNYSSELNVNALELEDSALYLCASSFSSQPQHFGDGTRLSIL.

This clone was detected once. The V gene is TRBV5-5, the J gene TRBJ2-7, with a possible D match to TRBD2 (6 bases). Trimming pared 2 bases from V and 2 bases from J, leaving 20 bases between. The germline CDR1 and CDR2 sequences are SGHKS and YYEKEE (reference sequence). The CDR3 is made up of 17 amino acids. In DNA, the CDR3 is TGTGCCAGCAGCTTTATCCGTCGCGGGGCAGAGGCCTACGAGCAGTACTTC. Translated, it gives CASSFIRRGAEAYEQYF.

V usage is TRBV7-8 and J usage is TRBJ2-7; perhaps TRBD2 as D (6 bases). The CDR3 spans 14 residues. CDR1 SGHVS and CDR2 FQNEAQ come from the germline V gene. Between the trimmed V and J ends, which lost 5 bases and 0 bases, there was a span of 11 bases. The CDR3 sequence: CASSGGLFSYEQYF. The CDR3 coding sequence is TGTGCCAGCAGCGGGGGACTTTTCTCCTACGAGCAGTACTTC.

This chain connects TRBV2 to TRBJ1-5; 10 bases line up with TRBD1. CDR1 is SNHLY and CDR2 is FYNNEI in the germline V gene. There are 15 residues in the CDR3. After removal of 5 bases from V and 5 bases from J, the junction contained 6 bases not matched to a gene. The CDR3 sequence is CASSRTGGKHQPQHF. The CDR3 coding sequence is TGTGCCAGCAGTAGGACAGGGGGTAAGCATCAGCCCCAGCATTTT.

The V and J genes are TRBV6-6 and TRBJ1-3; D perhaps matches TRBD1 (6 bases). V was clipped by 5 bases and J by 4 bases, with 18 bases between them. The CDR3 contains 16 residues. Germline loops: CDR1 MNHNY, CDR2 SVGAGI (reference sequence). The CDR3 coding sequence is TGTGCCAGCAGTAGTCCCGGGACACGGACGGGAAACACCATATATTTT. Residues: CASSSPGTRTGNTIYF.

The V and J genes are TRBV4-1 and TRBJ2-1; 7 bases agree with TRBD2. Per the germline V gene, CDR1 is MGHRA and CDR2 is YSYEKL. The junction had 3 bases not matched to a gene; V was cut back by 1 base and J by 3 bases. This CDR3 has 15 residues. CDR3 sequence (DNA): TGCGCCAGCAGCCAAGTCACTAGCGACTACAATGAGCAGTTCTTC. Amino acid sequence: CASSQVTSDYNEQFF.

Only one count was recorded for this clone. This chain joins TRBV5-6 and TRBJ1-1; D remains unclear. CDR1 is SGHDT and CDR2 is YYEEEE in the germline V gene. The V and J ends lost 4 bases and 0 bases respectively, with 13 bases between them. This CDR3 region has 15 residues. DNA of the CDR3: TGTGCCAGCAGCCCGACGTTACTGTTGAACACTGAAGCTTTCTTT. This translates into CASSPTLLLNTEAFF.

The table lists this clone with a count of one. The CDR3 region is CASSVDLAEYNEQFF. As DNA, the CDR3 is TGTGCCAGCAGCGTAGATCTAGCGGAGTACAATGAGCAGTTCTTC. The rearrangement links TRBV9 to TRBJ2-1; 7 nucleotides align to TRBD2. The CDR3 totals 15 residues. Germline V gene data show CDR1 as SGDLS and CDR2 as YYNGEE. V dropped 0 bases and J dropped 4; count of bases not matched to a gene: 4.

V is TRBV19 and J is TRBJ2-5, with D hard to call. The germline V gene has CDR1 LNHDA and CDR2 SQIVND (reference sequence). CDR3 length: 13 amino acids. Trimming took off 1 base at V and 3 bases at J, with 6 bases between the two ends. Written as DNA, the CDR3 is TGTGCCAGTAGTATAGGACTGAAAGAGACCCAGTACTTC. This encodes CASSIGLKETQYF.

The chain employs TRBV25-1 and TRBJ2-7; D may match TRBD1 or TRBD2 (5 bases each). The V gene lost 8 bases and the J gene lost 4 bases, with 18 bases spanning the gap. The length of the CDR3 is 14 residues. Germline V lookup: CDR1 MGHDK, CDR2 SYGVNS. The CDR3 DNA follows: TGTGCCAGCCGGGAATTCGGGGCGCGATACGAGCAGTACTTC. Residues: CASREFGARYEQYF.

CDR3: CASSLAEVTQYF. DNA for the CDR3: TGTGCCAGCAGCTTAGCGGAGGTTACGCAGTATTTT. This rearrangement joins TRBV11-2 to TRBJ2-3, with D tentatively TRBD2 (5 bases). The CDR3 contains 12 residues. V dropped 1 base and J dropped 8 bases, with 7 bases sitting between them. Germline V CDR1 and CDR2: SGHAT, FQNNGV.

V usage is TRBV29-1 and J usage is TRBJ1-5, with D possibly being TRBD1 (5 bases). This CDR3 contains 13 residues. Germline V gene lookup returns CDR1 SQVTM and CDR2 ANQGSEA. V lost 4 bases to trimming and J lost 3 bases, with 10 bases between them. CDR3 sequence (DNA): TGCAGCGTTGTGGGGCGCGACAATCAGCCCCAGCATTTT. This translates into CSVVGRDNQPQHF.

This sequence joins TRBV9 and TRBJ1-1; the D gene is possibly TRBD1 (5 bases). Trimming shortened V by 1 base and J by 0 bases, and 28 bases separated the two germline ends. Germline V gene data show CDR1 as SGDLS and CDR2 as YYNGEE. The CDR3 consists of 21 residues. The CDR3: CASSVIGPQGRVDLVNTEAFF. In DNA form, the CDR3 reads TGTGCCAGCAGCGTAATAGGACCCCAGGGCAGGGTGGATTTGGTGAACACTGAAGCTTTCTTT.